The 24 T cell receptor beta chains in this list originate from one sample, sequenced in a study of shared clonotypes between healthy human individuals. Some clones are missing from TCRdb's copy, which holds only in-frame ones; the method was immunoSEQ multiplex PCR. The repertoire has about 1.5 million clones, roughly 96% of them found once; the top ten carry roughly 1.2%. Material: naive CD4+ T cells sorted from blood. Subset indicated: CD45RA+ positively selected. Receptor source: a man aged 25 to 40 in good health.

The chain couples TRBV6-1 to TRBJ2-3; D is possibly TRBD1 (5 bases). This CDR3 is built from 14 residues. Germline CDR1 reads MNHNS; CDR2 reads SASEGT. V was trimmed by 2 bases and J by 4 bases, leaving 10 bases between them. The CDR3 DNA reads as TGTGCCAGCAGTGAAAGGGGAAGGTCAGATACGCAGTATTTT. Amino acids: CASSERGRSDTQYF.

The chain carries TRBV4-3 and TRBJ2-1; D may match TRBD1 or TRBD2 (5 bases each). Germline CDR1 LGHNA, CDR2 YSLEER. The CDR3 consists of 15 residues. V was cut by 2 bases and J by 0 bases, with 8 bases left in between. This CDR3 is CASSQSGTSYNEQFF. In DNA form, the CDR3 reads TGCGCCAGCAGCCAATCGGGGACCTCCTACAATGAGCAGTTCTTC.

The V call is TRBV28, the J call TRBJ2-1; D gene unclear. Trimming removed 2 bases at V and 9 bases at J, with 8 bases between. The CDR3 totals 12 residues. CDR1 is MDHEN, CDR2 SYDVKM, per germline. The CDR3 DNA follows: TGTGCCAGCAGTTTAGCTTTTAGTGAGCAGTTCTTC. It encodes CASSLAFSEQFF.

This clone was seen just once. DNA for the CDR3: TGCAGCGTTAAGGGCCGTCGGTCCTACGAGCAGTACTTC. Translated: CSVKGRRSYEQYF. The chain combines TRBV29-1 with TRBJ2-7, with unresolved D. The CDR3 contains 13 residues. V lost 5 bases, J lost 1 base, and 12 bases lay in between. The germline gives CDR1 SQVTM, CDR2 ANQGSEA.

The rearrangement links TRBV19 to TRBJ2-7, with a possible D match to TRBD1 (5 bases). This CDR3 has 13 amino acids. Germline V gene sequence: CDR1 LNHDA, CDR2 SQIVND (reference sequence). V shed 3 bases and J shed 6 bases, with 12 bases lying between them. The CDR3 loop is CASSIRAGLEQYF. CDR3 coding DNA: TGTGCCAGTAGTATTCGGGCAGGGCTCGAGCAGTACTTC. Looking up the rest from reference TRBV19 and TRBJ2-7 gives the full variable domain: DGGITQSPKYLFRKEGQNVTLSCEQNLNHDAMYWYRQDPGQGLRLIYYSQIVNDFQKGDIAEGYSVSREKKESFPLTVTSAQKNPTAFYLCASSIRAGLEQYFGPGTRLTVT.

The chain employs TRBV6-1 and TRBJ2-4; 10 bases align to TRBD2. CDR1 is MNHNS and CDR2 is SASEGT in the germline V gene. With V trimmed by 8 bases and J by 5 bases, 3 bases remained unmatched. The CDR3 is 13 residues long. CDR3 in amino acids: CASSSGRENIQYF. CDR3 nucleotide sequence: TGTGCCAGCTCGAGCGGGAGGGAAAACATTCAGTACTTC.

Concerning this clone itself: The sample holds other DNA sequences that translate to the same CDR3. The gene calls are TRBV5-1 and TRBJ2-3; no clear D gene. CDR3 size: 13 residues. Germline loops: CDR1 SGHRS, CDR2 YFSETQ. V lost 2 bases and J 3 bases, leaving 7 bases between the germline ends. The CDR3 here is CASSLSGTDTQYF. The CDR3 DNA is TGCGCCAGCAGCTTATCCGGAACAGATACGCAGTATTTT. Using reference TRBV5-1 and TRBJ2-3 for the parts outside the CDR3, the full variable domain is KAGVTQTPRYLIKTRGQQVTLSCSPISGHRSVSWYQQTPGQGLQFLFEYFSETQRNKGNFPGRFSGRQFSNSRSEMNVSTLELGDSALYLCASSLSGTDTQYFGPGTRLTVL.

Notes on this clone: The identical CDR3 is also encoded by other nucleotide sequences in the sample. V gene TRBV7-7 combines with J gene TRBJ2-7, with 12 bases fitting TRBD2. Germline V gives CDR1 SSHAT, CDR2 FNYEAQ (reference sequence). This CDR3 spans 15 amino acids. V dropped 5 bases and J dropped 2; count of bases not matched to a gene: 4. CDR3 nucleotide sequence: TGTGCCAGCAGCCCAGGACTAGCGGGGACCTACGAGCAGTACTTC. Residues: CASSPGLAGTYEQYF.

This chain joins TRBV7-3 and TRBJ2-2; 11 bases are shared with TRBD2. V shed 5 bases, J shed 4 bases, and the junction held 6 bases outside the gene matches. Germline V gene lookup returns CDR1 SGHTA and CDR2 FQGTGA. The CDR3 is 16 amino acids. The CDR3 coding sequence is TGTGCCAGCAGCCCCCATAGCGGGAGGGCCACCGGGGAGCTGTTTTTT. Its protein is CASSPHSGRATGELFF.

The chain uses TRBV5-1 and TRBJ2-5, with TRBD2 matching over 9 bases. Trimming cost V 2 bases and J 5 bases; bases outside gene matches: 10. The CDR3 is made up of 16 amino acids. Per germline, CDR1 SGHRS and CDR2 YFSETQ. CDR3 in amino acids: CASSFRTSEGVETQYF. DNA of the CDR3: TGCGCCAGCAGCTTTAGGACTAGCGAAGGAGTGGAGACCCAGTACTTC.

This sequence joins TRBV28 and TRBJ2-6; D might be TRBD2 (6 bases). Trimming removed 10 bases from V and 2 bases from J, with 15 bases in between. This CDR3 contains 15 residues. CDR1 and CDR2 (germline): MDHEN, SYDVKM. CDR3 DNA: TGTGCCATATGGGGGGTAGGGGCTGGGGCCAACGTCCTGACTTTC. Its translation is CAIWGVGAGANVLTF.

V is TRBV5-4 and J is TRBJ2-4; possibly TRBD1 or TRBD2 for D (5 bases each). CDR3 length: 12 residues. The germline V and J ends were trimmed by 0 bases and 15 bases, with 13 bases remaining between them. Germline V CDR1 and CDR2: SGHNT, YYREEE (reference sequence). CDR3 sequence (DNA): TGTGCCAGCAGCTTGGATCTGGGGGTTCGGTACTTC. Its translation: CASSLDLGVRYF.

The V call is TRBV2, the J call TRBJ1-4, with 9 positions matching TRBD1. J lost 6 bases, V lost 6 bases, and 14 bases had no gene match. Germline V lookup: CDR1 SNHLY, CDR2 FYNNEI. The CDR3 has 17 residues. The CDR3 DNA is TGTGCCAGCAGGATGTCCCGGGACAGGGATCCAGATGAAAAACTGTTTTTT. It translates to CASRMSRDRDPDEKLFF.

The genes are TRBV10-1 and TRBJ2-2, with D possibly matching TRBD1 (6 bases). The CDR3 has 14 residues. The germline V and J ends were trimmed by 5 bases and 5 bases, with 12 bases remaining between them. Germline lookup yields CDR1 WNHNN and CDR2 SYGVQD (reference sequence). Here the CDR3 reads CASSIKTGTGELFF. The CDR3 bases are TGCGCCAGCAGTATCAAAACAGGGACCGGGGAGCTGTTTTTT.

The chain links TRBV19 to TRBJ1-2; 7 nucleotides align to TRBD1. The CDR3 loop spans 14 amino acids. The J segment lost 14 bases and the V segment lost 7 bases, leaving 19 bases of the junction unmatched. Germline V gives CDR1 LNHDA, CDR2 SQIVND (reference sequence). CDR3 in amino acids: CASTPPGTVEFSTF. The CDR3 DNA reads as TGTGCCAGTACCCCACCCGGGACAGTTGAATTTTCGACCTTC. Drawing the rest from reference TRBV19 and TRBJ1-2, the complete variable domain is DGGITQSPKYLFRKEGQNVTLSCEQNLNHDAMYWYRQDPGQGLRLIYYSQIVNDFQKGDIAEGYSVSREKKESFPLTVTSAQKNPTAFYLCASTPPGTVEFSTFGSGTRLTVV.

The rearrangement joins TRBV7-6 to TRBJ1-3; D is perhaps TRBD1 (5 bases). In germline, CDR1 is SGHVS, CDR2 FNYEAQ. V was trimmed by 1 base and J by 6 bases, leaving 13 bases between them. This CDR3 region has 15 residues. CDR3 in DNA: TGTGCCAGCAGCTTAGGTTTGGGACCTTTAAACACCATATATTTT. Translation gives CASSLGLGPLNTIYF.

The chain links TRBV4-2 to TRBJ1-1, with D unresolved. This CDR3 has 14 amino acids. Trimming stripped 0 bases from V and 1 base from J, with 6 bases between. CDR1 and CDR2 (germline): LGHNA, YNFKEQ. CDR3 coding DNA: TGTGCCAGCAGCCAAGACCCCCGGAACACTGAAGCTTTCTTT. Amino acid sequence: CASSQDPRNTEAFF.

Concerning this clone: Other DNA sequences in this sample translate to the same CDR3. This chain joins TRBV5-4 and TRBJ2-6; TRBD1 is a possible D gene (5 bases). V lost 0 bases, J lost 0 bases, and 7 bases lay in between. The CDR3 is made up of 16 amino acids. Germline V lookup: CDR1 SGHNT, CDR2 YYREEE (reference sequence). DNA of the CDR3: TGTGCCAGCAGCTTGGGGGGCAGCTCTGGGGCCAACGTCCTGACTTTC. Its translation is CASSLGGSSGANVLTF.

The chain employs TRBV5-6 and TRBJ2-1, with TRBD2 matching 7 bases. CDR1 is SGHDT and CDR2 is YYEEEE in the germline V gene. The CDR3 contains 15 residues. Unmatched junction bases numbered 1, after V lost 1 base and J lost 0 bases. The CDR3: CASSLTSDSYNEQFF. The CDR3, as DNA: TGTGCCAGCAGCTTGACTAGCGACTCCTACAATGAGCAGTTCTTC.

CDR3 protein: CAWSLLGLAGRSSYNEQFF. CDR3 DNA: TGTGCCTGGAGCCTTTTGGGGCTAGCGGGGAGGAGCTCCTACAATGAGCAGTTCTTC. The gene calls are TRBV30 and TRBJ2-1; 9 positions match TRBD2. Trimming took 3 bases from V and 0 from J; bases not matched to a gene: 15. The CDR3 is 19 amino acids. Germline V gene data show CDR1 as GTSNPN and CDR2 as SVGIG (reference sequence).

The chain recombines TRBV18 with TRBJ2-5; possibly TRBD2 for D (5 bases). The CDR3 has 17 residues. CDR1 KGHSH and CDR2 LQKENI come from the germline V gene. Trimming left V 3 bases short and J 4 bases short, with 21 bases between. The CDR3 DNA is TGTGCCAGCTCACCGAATTTGAACCCAGCGGCCCGAGAGACCCAGTACTTC. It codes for CASSPNLNPAARETQYF.

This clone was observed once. The CDR3 reads CAISGQGAWVTEAFF. The CDR3, as DNA: TGTGCCATCAGTGGCCAGGGGGCGTGGGTCACTGAAGCTTTCTTT. This rearrangement joins TRBV10-3 to TRBJ1-1; 8 bases map to TRBD1. CDR3 length: 15 amino acids. The V segment lost 4 bases and the J segment 4 bases; nucleotides outside the gene matches: 8. Germline V gene lookup returns CDR1 ENHRY and CDR2 SYGVKD.

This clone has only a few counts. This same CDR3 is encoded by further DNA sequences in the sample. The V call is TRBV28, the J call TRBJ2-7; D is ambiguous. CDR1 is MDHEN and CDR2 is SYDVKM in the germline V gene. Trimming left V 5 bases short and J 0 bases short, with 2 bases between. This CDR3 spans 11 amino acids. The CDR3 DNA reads TGTGCCAGCAGTACCTCCTACGAGCAGTACTTC. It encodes CASSTSYEQYF.

DNA for the CDR3: TGCGCCAGCAGTGACTTACAAGGATACGAGCAGTACTTC. Protein sequence: CASSDLQGYEQYF. The rearrangement joins TRBV10-1 to TRBJ2-7; D gene unclear. This CDR3 contains 13 residues. CDR1 is WNHNN and CDR2 is SYGVQD in the germline V gene (reference sequence). Deletions cut 3 bases from V and 4 bases from J, with 10 bases between.